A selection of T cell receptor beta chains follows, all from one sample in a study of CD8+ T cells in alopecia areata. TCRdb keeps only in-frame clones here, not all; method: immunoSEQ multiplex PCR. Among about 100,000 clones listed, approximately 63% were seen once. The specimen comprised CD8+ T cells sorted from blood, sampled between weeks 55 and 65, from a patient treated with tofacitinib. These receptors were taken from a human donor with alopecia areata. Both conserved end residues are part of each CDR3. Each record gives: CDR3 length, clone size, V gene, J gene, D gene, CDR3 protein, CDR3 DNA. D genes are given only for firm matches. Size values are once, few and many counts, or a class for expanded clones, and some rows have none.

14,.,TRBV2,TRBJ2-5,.,CASITHPGEETQYF,TGTGCCAGCATTACGCATCCAGGGGAGGAGACCCAGTACTTC
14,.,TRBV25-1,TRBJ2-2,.,CASRAGAQPGELFF,TGTGCCAGCAGAGCAGGGGCCCAGCCCGGGGAGCTGTTTTTT
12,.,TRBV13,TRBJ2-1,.,CASSPRRLEQFF,TGTGCCAGCAGCCCACGTAGACTGGAGCAGTTCTTC
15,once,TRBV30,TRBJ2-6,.,CAWSVRFSGANVLTF,TGTGCCTGGAGTGTACGGTTCTCTGGGGCCAACGTCCTGACTTTC
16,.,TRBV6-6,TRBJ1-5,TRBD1,CASSYRGQDSNQPQHF,TGTGCCAGCAGTTACAGGGGACAGGATAGCAATCAGCCCCAGCATTTT
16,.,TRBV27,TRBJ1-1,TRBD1,CASSLLAGQSNTEAFF,TGTGCCAGCAGTTTATTAGCGGGACAGTCGAACACTGAAGCTTTCTTT
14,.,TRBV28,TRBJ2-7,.,CASSLGRGTDEQYF,TGTGCCAGCAGTTTAGGCAGGGGGACTGACGAGCAGTACTTC
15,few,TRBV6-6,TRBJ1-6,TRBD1,CASSYYQGQNSPLHF,TGTGCCAGCAGTTACTACCAGGGACAGAATTCACCCCTCCACTTT
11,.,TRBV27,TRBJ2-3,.,CAARGQHTQYF,TGTGCCGCCCGGGGCCAACATACGCAGTATTTT
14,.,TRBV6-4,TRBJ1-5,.,CASTRDTSNQPQHF,TGTGCCAGCACACGGGACACTAGCAATCAGCCCCAGCATTTT
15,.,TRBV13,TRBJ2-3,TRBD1,CASSLRDRAADTQYF,TGTGCCAGCAGCCTTCGAGACAGGGCTGCAGATACGCAGTATTTT
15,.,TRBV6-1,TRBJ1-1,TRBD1,CASSEDVTGQTEAFF,TGTGCCAGCAGTGAAGATGTGACAGGGCAGACTGAAGCTTTCTTT
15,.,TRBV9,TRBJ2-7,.,CASSVGGEASYEQYF,TGTGCCAGCAGCGTAGGAGGGGAGGCCTCCTACGAGCAGTACTTC
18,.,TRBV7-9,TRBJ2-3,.,CASSLALASEPTTDTQYF,TGTGCCAGCAGCTTAGCGCTGGCTAGCGAACCTACCACAGATACGCAGTATTTT
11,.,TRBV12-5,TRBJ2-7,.,CASAFRGEQYF,TGTGCTAGTGCCTTCAGGGGAGAGCAGTACTTC
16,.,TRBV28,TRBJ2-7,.,CASSTTDAGAWYEQYF,TGTGCCAGCAGTACAACCGATGCGGGGGCATGGTACGAGCAGTACTTC
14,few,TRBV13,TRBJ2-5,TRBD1,CASSVKTGVETQYF,TGTGCCAGCAGCGTAAAGACAGGGGTAGAGACCCAGTACTTC
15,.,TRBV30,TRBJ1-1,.,CAWSVTRRPNTEAFF,TGTGCCTGGAGTGTAACCCGCAGACCTAACACTGAAGCTTTCTTT
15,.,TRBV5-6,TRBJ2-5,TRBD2,CASSLRLAEQETQYF,TGTGCCAGCAGCTTGCGACTAGCGGAACAAGAGACCCAGTACTTC
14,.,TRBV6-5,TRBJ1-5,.,CASSEGTTNQPQHF,TGTGCCAGCAGTGAGGGCACTACCAATCAGCCCCAGCATTTT
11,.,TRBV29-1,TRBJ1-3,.,CSVVDERTIYF,TGCAGCGTTGTGGACGAACGGACCATATATTTT
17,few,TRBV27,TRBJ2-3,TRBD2,CASSLTAPSGGRDTQYF,TGTGCCAGCAGTTTAACCGCTCCTAGCGGGGGGCGGGATACGCAGTATTTT
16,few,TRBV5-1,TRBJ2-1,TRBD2,CASSLDKLAGYNEQFF,TGCGCCAGCAGCTTGGATAAGCTAGCGGGGTACAATGAGCAGTTCTTC
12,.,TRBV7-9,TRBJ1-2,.,CASSPDVYGYTF,TGTGCCAGCAGCCCGGACGTCTATGGCTACACCTTC
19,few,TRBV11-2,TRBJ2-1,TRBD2,CASSTDGTSGLRTYNEQFF,TGTGCCAGCAGCACAGACGGGACTAGCGGATTACGTACCTACAATGAGCAGTTCTTC
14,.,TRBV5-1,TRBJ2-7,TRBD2,CASSLVRGGYEQYF,TGCGCCAGCAGCTTGGTCCGGGGGGGCTACGAGCAGTACTTC
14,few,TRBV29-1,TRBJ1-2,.,CSVARVVSDDGYTF,TGCAGCGTCGCTCGGGTAGTGAGCGATGATGGCTACACCTTC
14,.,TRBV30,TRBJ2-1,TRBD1,CAWRGDRTYNEQFF,TGTGCCTGGAGGGGGGACAGAACCTACAATGAGCAGTTCTTC
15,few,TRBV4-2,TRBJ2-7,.,CASSQDRTGRYEQYF,TGTGCCAGCAGCCAAGATCGAACAGGGCGGTACGAGCAGTACTTC
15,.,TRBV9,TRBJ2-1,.,CASSVSLLHRDEQFF,TGTGCCAGCAGCGTATCACTCCTACACCGAGATGAGCAGTTCTTC
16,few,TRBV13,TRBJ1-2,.,CASSTGVTAGLYGYTF,TGTGCCAGCAGCACCGGAGTGACGGCCGGTCTCTATGGCTACACCTTC
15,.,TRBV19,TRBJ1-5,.,CASSERVYSNQPQHF,TGTGCCAGTAGCGAAAGAGTGTATAGCAATCAGCCCCAGCATTTT
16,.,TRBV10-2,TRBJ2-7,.,CASRPPVGKGAYEQYF,TGCGCCAGCCGGCCGCCGGTGGGAAAGGGAGCCTACGAGCAGTACTTC
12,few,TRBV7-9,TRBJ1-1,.,CASSLGRFEAFF,TGTGCCAGCAGCTTAGGAAGATTTGAAGCTTTCTTT
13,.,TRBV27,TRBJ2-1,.,CASGSGVPREQFF,TGTGCCAGCGGTTCTGGGGTCCCTCGTGAGCAGTTCTTC